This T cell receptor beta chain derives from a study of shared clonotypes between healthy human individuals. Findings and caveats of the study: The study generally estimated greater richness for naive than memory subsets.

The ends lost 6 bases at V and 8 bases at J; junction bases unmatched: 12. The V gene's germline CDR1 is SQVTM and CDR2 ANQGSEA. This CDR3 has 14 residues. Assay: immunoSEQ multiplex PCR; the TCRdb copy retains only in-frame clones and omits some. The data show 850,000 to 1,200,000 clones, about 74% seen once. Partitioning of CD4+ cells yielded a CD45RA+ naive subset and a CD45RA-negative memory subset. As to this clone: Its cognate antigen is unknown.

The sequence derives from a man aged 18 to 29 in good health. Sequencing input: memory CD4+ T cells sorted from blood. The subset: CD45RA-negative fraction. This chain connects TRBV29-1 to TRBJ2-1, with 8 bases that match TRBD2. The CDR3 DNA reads TGCAGCGTCGCGGGGGGACACAGGATAGATGAGCAGTTCTTC. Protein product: CSVAGGHRIDEQFF.